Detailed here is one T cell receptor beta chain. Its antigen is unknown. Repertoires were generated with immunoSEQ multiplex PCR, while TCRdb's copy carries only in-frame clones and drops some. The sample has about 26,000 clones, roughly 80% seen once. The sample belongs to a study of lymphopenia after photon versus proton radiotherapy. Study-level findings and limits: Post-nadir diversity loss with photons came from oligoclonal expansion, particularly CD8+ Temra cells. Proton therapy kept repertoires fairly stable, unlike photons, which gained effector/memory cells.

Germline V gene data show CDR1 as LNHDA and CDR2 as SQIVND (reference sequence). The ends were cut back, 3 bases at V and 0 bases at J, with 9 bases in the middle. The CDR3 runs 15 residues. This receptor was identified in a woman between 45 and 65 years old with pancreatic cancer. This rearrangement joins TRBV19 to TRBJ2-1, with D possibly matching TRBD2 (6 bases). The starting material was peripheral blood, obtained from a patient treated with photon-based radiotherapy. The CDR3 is CASSIAGNSYNEQFF. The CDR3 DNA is TGTGCCAGTAGTATCGCGGGAAACTCCTACAATGAGCAGTTCTTC.